The 12 T cell receptor beta chains listed next were all sequenced from one sample in a study of blood T cell repertoires in COVID-19. Method: immunoSEQ multiplex PCR; TCRdb's copy keeps in-frame clones and lacks some. The data hold 60,000 or so clones, with almost 90% observed a single time. The sample was peripheral blood. The receptor source for this set is a man aged 55 to 70 with acute or convalescent COVID-19.

The chain couples TRBV3-1 (or the pseudogene TRBV3-2) to TRBJ2-1; TRBD2 agrees at 7 bases. This CDR3 is 16 amino acids long. Per the germline V gene, CDR1 is LGHDT and CDR2 is YNNKEL (reference sequence). V lost 0 bases, J lost 3 bases, and 5 bases stayed unmatched. The CDR3 DNA sequence: TGTGCCAGCAGCCAAGATGGGGAGCGGGGCTACAATGAGCAGTTCTTC. Its translation: CASSQDGERGYNEQFF.

The chain recombines TRBV7-3 with TRBJ2-5; TRBD2 matches 10 bases. Germline CDR1 reads SGHTA; CDR2 reads FQGTGA. This CDR3 comprises 18 residues. Trimming took 1 base from V and 3 from J; bases not matched to a gene: 11. This CDR3 reads CASSLRSLAGAGEETQYF. The CDR3 nucleotides are TGTGCCAGCAGCTTAAGAAGCCTAGCGGGAGCTGGGGAAGAGACCCAGTACTTC.

The V and J genes are TRBV7-9 and TRBJ2-1; D possibly corresponds to TRBD2 (6 bases). Looked up from germline, CDR1 is SEHNR and CDR2 is FQNEAQ (reference sequence). Trimming stripped 5 bases from V and 0 bases from J, with 17 bases between. CDR3 length equals 17 residues. The CDR3 DNA reads TGTGCCAGCAGCCCCCTTAGCGGCCGGGCCTCCTACAATGAGCAGTTCTTC. The encoded protein is CASSPLSGRASYNEQFF.

The chain has TRBV29-1 and TRBJ1-1, with 10 bases that match TRBD1. Trimming took 7 bases from V and 4 from J; bases not matched to a gene: 3. Germline V lookup: CDR1 SQVTM, CDR2 ANQGSEA. This CDR3 is 12 amino acids long. In nucleotides, the CDR3 is TGCAGCGGGGACAGGGGAGGCACTGAAGCTTTCTTT. As protein: CSGDRGGTEAFF. Supplemented by reference TRBV29-1 and TRBJ1-1, the full variable domain reads SAVISQKPSRDICQRGTSLTIQCQVDSQVTMMFWYRQQPGQSLTLIATANQGSEATYESGFVIDKFPISRPNLTFSTLTVSNMSPEDSSIYLCSGDRGGTEAFFGQGTRLTVV.

This clone was recorded a few times. The gene calls are TRBV24-1 and TRBJ2-1, with unresolved D. Germline V CDR1 and CDR2: KGHDR, SFDVKD. The V and J ends lost 0 bases and 8 bases respectively, with 16 bases between them. CDR3 size: 16 residues. DNA of the CDR3: TGTGCCACCAGTGATTTGGACACCATGTTGAGACATGAGCAGTTCTTC. The encoded protein is CATSDLDTMLRHEQFF.

The rearrangement uses TRBV5-6 and TRBJ2-2; 7 bases agree with TRBD1. The length of the CDR3 is 16 residues. Germline assignment: CDR1 SGHDT and CDR2 YYEEEE. V was pared by 5 bases and J by 0 bases, with 7 bases of the junction left unmatched. The CDR3 spells CASSPQTGSNTGELFF. The DNA of the CDR3 is TGTGCCAGCAGTCCCCAGACAGGGTCGAACACCGGGGAGCTGTTTTTT.

The chain has TRBV6-6 and TRBJ2-7, with TRBD1 as a possible D gene (5 bases). The CDR3 is made up of 12 amino acids. Trimming removed 6 bases from V and 4 bases from J, with 10 bases in between. Germline CDR1 and CDR2: MNHNY and SVGAGI (reference sequence). This chain's CDR3 is CASSPGHYEQYF. In DNA, the CDR3 is TGTGCCAGCAGCCCCGGACATTACGAGCAGTACTTC.

The CDR3 DNA sequence: TGTGCCAGCTTTAGGGACAGGGGCGGCGAGCAGTACTTC. It yields the protein CASFRDRGGEQYF. This rearrangement joins TRBV28 to TRBJ2-7, with 10 bases fitting TRBD1. CDR1 is MDHEN and CDR2 is SYDVKM in the germline V gene. V gave up 8 bases and J gave up 6 bases; unmatched junction bases: 7. CDR3 length: 13 residues.

This chain joins TRBV5-1 and TRBJ2-7; TRBD2 matches at 8 bases. The CDR3 is 15 amino acids. Trimming removed 4 bases from V and 2 bases from J; junction bases left unmatched: 8. Germline V CDR1 and CDR2: SGHRS, YFSETQ. The CDR3 here is CASSPGGATPYEQYF. Here the CDR3 DNA reads TGCGCCAGCAGCCCGGGGGGGGCTACCCCCTACGAGCAGTACTTC.

The gene calls are TRBV28 and TRBJ2-7; TRBD2 is a possible D gene (5 bases). Germline V gene lookup returns CDR1 MDHEN and CDR2 SYDVKM. The germline V and J ends were trimmed by 4 bases and 2 bases, with 18 bases remaining between them. CDR3 length: 16 residues. The CDR3 loop is CASSSPGKGIAYEQYF. In nucleotides, the CDR3 is TGTGCCAGCAGTTCACCCGGGAAGGGTATAGCCTACGAGCAGTACTTC.

The genes are TRBV18 and TRBJ2-4; 11 nucleotides align to TRBD2. Germline CDR1 reads KGHSH; CDR2 reads LQKENI. This CDR3 is 19 amino acids long. V trimming: 3 bases; J trimming: 0 bases; junction bases outside the gene matches: 10. The DNA for the CDR3 is TGTGCCAGCTCACCCGGGGGGCTAGCGGGAGGTCTAGCCAAAAACATTCAGTACTTC. Translation gives CASSPGGLAGGLAKNIQYF.

The V and J genes are TRBV7-3 and TRBJ2-1; 15 positions match TRBD2. The V segment lost 5 bases and the J segment 5 bases; nucleotides outside the gene matches: 7. Germline loops: CDR1 SGHTA, CDR2 FQGTGA. CDR3 length equals 17 residues. DNA of the CDR3: TGTGCCAGCAGCCCTGGACTAGCGGGAGGGTTGAACAATGAGCAGTTCTTC. It codes for CASSPGLAGGLNNEQFF.